This T cell receptor beta chain was obtained from a study of regulatory T cells in long-lasting Graves disease. Ten or more counts support this clonotype. Germline loops: CDR1 SGHTA, CDR2 FQGTGA. This CDR3 contains 16 residues. iRepertoire HTBI primers and Arm-PCR of CDR3 regions built TCR beta libraries. TCRdb recomputed calls from the multiplex PCR reads with MiXCR, one row per CDR3 protein. The sample consists of 620,000 or so distinct CDR3 sequences, less than 20% of them appearing once. Described time point: newly diagnosed GD, antithyroid drugs for less than 3 months. Generation of the TCR library employed RNA extracted from PBMCs. These data were likewise used in another study, on T cells in Graves' hyperthyroidism and ophthalmopathy.

V and J are TRBV7-3 and TRBJ2-5, with 8 bases fitting TRBD2. The J call may be mistaken, given a closer DNA end match to TRBJ2-1. The clonotype originates from a woman between 25 and 40 years old with Graves disease. The source was peripheral blood mononuclear cells (PBMCs), collected at new diagnosis, from a patient treated with antithyroid drugs. CDR3: CASSQGRAGDYNEQFF. In DNA, the CDR3 is TGTGCCAGCAGCCAAGGGCGAGCGGGGGATTACAATGAGCAGTTCTTC.